The 9 T cell receptor beta chains below all came from one sample that was sequenced in a study of cytomegalovirus exposure and HLA in healthy donors. Primers included in the PCR were 60 Vbeta and 13 Jbeta primers. Measured with immunoSEQ multiplex PCR; TCRdb has only the in-frame clones, and not every one. The table records about 160,000 clones, around 69% of them present only once. Sequenced: PBMCs. The origin of the receptors is a man in his sixties in good health and CMV-seronegative.

DNA for the CDR3: TGTGCCACCAGCAGAGATTATCCAGGACAGGGCTTCTCTGGGGCCAACGTCCTGACTTTC. Translating it yields CATSRDYPGQGFSGANVLTF. This chain links TRBV15 with TRBJ2-6; 8 nucleotides agree with TRBD1. From germline, CDR1 is LNHNV and CDR2 YYDKDF (reference sequence). The CDR3 is 20 amino acids. V lost 0 bases to trimming and J lost 0 bases; unmatched junction nucleotides: 10.

DNA of the CDR3: TGCGCCAGCAGCTCAATCTCCGGACTAGTAGCCTACGAGCAGTACTTC. Its protein product is CASSSISGLVAYEQYF. V is TRBV5-1 and J is TRBJ2-7; the match to TRBD2 covers 7 bases. The CDR3 has 16 amino acids. Per the germline V gene, CDR1 is SGHRS and CDR2 is YFSETQ. Trimming took 3 bases from V and 2 from J; bases not matched to a gene: 11.

The chain links TRBV19 to TRBJ2-1; 12 nucleotides agree with TRBD2. The CDR3 contains 17 residues. V lost 7 bases and J lost 5; bases outside the gene matches: 12. CDR1 and CDR2 from the germline V gene are LNHDA and SQIVND (reference sequence). CDR3 nucleotide sequence: TGTGCCAGTACCAAAACGGGGCTAGCGGGGGGGAACAATGAGCAGTTCTTC. Protein product: CASTKTGLAGGNNEQFF.

The V and J genes are TRBV4-2 and TRBJ2-1; no clear D. CDR1 is LGHNA and CDR2 is YNFKEQ in the germline V gene. This CDR3 has 13 amino acids. Trimming pared 5 bases from V and 7 bases from J, leaving 12 bases between. The CDR3 coding sequence is TGTGCCAGCAGCAACATGTACGGGAATGAGCAGTTCTTC. This sequence encodes CASSNMYGNEQFF.

CDR3 protein: CASSLGPGQTDTEAFF. Here the CDR3 DNA reads TGTGCCAGCAGCTTAGGGCCGGGACAAACCGACACTGAAGCTTTCTTT. J is TRBJ1-1 and V is TRBV7-7; maybe TRBD1 (6 bases). Per germline, CDR1 SSHAT and CDR2 FNYEAQ (reference sequence). CDR3 size: 16 residues. Trimming removed 1 base from V and 3 bases from J, with 15 bases in between.

This chain connects TRBV2 to TRBJ1-4; maybe TRBD1 (5 bases). Trimming took off 5 bases at V and 3 bases at J, with 16 bases between the two ends. In germline, CDR1 is SNHLY, CDR2 FYNNEI. The CDR3 totals 16 residues. CDR3 protein: CASSSQLGRANEKLFF. The CDR3 bases are TGTGCCAGCAGTAGTCAGTTAGGCAGGGCTAATGAAAAACTGTTTTTT.

The gene calls are TRBV29-1 and TRBJ1-1; a possible D gene is TRBD1 (6 bases). Germline V gene sequence: CDR1 SQVTM, CDR2 ANQGSEA. The CDR3 totals 11 residues. Trimming removed 5 bases at V and 10 bases at J, with 14 bases between. In DNA, the CDR3 is TGCAGCGTTTGGCAGGGGCTCGTAGCTTTCTTT. Protein sequence: CSVWQGLVAFF. The full variable domain, completed using reference TRBV29-1 and TRBJ1-1, is SAVISQKPSRDICQRGTSLTIQCQVDSQVTMMFWYRQQPGQSLTLIATANQGSEATYESGFVIDKFPISRPNLTFSTLTVSNMSPEDSSIYLCSVWQGLVAFFGQGTRLTVV.

The chain recombines TRBV28 with TRBJ2-7; 9 bases agree with TRBD1. CDR3 size: 13 residues. Germline values: CDR1 MDHEN, CDR2 SYDVKM. The V gene end was trimmed by 10 bases and the J gene end by 4 bases; junction bases not matched to a gene: 8. The CDR3 region has the DNA TGTGCCATCCGACCGGGACAGGGTTACGAGCAGTACTTC. It yields the protein CAIRPGQGYEQYF.

This sequence joins TRBV30 and TRBJ1-1; 7 positions match TRBD1. V lost 4 bases and J lost 10; bases outside the gene matches: 6. Germline lookup yields CDR1 GTSNPN and CDR2 SVGIG (reference sequence). This CDR3 region has 11 residues. CDR3 amino acids: CAWTKRGLAFF. CDR3 nucleotides: TGTGCCTGGACGAAAAGGGGGCTAGCTTTCTTT.